One and the same sample provided the 22 T cell receptor beta chains below, sequenced in a study of T cells in Graves' hyperthyroidism and ophthalmopathy. TCR beta CDR3 sequences were amplified from RNA transcripts. When the TCR CDR3 underwent first-round RT-PCR, the HTBI primer set was used. TCRdb re-analysed the multiplex PCR reads in MiXCR, keeping a single row per CDR3 protein. The sample lists 600,000 to 700,000 distinct CDR3 sequences; approximately 15% were seen once. Sequenced: blood. These TCRs come from a middle-aged woman with Graves' ophthalmopathy.

The chain combines TRBV13 with TRBJ2-7, with TRBD2 matching over 7 bases. V shed 5 bases, J shed 6 bases, and the junction held 7 bases outside the gene matches. The CDR3 consists of 13 residues. Germline V gives CDR1 PRHDT, CDR2 FYEKMQ (reference sequence). The CDR3 is CASSPGLVVEQYF. The CDR3 coding sequence is TGTGCCAGCAGCCCAGGACTAGTTGTCGAGCAGTACTTC.

This clonotype came up many times. This chain connects TRBV29-1 to TRBJ1-1, with D uncertain. The germline V gene encodes CDR1 SQVTM and CDR2 ANQGSEA. Trimming left V 3 bases short and J 6 bases short, with 8 bases between. This CDR3 region has 11 residues. The CDR3 nucleotides read TGCAGCGTTGAGGCTGTATCTGAAGCTTTCTTT. This translates into CSVEAVSEAFF.

This clonotype was picked up many times. V and J are TRBV6-5 and TRBJ1-1; D possibly corresponds to TRBD1 (5 bases). The V gene's germline CDR1 is MNHEY and CDR2 SVGAGI. Trimming took off 2 bases at V and 8 bases at J, with 12 bases between the two ends. The CDR3 sequence is 13 residues long. CDR3 nucleotides: TGTGCCAGCAGTTACGGGACCCTTACGGAAGCTTTCTTT. It translates to CASSYGTLTEAFF.

V and J are TRBV7-2 and TRBJ2-5; 9 nucleotides agree with TRBD2. The germline gives CDR1 SGHTA, CDR2 FQGNSA. The CDR3 is made up of 16 amino acids. V shed 2 bases, J shed 2 bases, and the junction held 6 bases outside the gene matches. The chain's CDR3 is CASSLWASGNQETQYF. CDR3 DNA: TGTGCCAGCAGCTTATGGGCTAGCGGGAATCAAGAGACCCAGTACTTC.

This clonotype was detected only a few times. The chain employs TRBV7-9 and TRBJ2-2; perhaps TRBD2 as D (6 bases). Germline V gene data show CDR1 as SEHNR and CDR2 as FQNEAQ (reference sequence). CDR3 length equals 13 residues. V lost 7 bases and J 7 bases, leaving 13 bases between the germline ends. The CDR3 region is CASTYSGVGELFF. DNA of the CDR3: TGTGCCAGCACCTATAGCGGAGTCGGGGAGCTGTTTTTT.

The CDR3: CATSRDLGQNYGYTF. CDR3 nucleotide sequence: TGTGCCACCAGCAGAGATCTTGGTCAGAACTATGGCTACACCTTC. This chain connects TRBV15 to TRBJ1-2, with no clear D. From germline, CDR1 is LNHNV and CDR2 YYDKDF (reference sequence). The CDR3 length is 15 residues. Trimming cost V 0 bases and J 2 bases, with 10 bases left between them.

Ten or more counts support this clonotype. This chain links TRBV28 with TRBJ1-5; D is undetermined. Germline lookup yields CDR1 MDHEN and CDR2 SYDVKM. Trimming cost V 6 bases and J 2 bases, with 8 bases left between them. The CDR3 runs 13 residues. The CDR3 is CASREFGNQPQHF. The CDR3 DNA is TGTGCCAGCAGGGAGTTCGGCAATCAGCCCCAGCATTTT.

This clonotype was seen only a few times. The genes are TRBV14 and TRBJ2-5, with a possible D match to TRBD2 (5 bases). The ends were cut back, 1 base at V and 0 bases at J, with 21 bases in the middle. Per germline, CDR1 SGHDN and CDR2 FVKESK. The CDR3 sequence is 19 residues long. CDR3 sequence reads: CASSQVRIATTSYQETQYF. The CDR3 DNA reads as TGTGCCAGCAGCCAAGTTAGGATCGCGACTACCTCGTACCAAGAGACCCAGTACTTC.

This clonotype has ten or more counts. CDR3 region: CAISEANRGFQETQYF. CDR3 in DNA: TGTGCCATCAGTGAGGCCAACAGGGGATTCCAAGAGACCCAGTACTTC. The chain has TRBV10-3 and TRBJ2-5; 7 bases match TRBD1. The length of the CDR3 is 16 residues. Per the germline V gene, CDR1 is ENHRY and CDR2 is SYGVKD. The V and J ends lost 2 bases and 1 base, in that order; junction bases with no gene match: 7.

The sample holds many counts of this clonotype. This chain links TRBV27 with TRBJ2-7; D ambiguous. The CDR3 contains 14 residues. V lost 6 bases to trimming and J lost 1 base, with 13 bases between them. The germline gives CDR1 MNHEY, CDR2 SMNVEV (reference sequence). CDR3 loop: CASSLSRLSYEQYF. The CDR3 DNA reads TGTGCCAGCAGCTTAAGCCGACTTTCCTACGAGCAGTACTTC.

At least ten counts were recorded for this clonotype. The CDR3 here is CASSSPTGGGNQPQHF. The CDR3 DNA reads TGTGCCAGCAGTTCACCTACTGGGGGGGGCAATCAGCCCCAGCATTTT. The chain employs TRBV28 and TRBJ1-5; TRBD1 is a possible D gene (5 bases). V dropped 4 bases and J dropped 2 bases, with 15 bases sitting between them. Germline V gene data show CDR1 as MDHEN and CDR2 as SYDVKM. The CDR3 is 16 amino acids. Filled out from reference TRBV28 and TRBJ1-5, the complete variable domain reads DVKVTQSSRYLVKRTGEKVFLECVQDMDHENMFWYRQDPGLGLRLIYFSYDVKMKEKGDIPEGYSVSREKKERFSLILESASTNQTSMYLCASSSPTGGGNQPQHFGDGTRLSIL.

This clonotype was found many times. The chain uses TRBV25-1 and TRBJ2-2; the D is unclear. Germline-derived CDR1 and CDR2 are MGHDK and SYGVNS. This CDR3 is 14 amino acids long. Trimming left V 5 bases short and J 5 bases short, with 12 bases between. Here the CDR3 reads CASSRASGTGELFF. The CDR3 DNA reads TGTGCCAGCAGTCGAGCTTCCGGTACCGGGGAGCTGTTTTTT.

The chain combines TRBV7-9 with TRBJ2-5; D unclear. The CDR3 spans 13 residues. The germline V gene encodes CDR1 SEHNR and CDR2 FQNEAQ (reference sequence). V gave up 8 bases and J gave up 1 base, with 11 bases separating them. The CDR3 DNA is TGTGCCAGCGGCTCGGGCGGCCAAGAGACCCAGTACTTC. Translated: CASGSGGQETQYF.

With regard to this clonotype: Being one base from a much bigger clone, this may be a read error. V gene TRBV29-1 combines with J gene TRBJ1-1; no firm D call. The CDR3 consists of 13 residues. Trimming removed 3 bases at V and 7 bases at J, with 15 bases between. The germline CDR1 and CDR2 sequences are SQVTM and ANQGSEA. CDR3 region: CSVELQRSNEAFF. The CDR3 bases are TGCAGCGTTGAGTTGCAGAGGAGCAATGAAGCTTTCTTT.

The chain uses TRBV6-2 or TRBV6-3 and TRBJ2-2; possibly TRBD1 for D (6 bases). Germline CDR1 is MNHEY and CDR2 is SVGEGT. The CDR3 totals 13 residues. Trimming shortened V by 7 bases and J by 5 bases, and 11 bases separated the two germline ends. The CDR3 sequence: CASNAQGTGELFF. CDR3 DNA sequence: TGTGCCAGCAACGCCCAGGGGACCGGGGAGCTGTTTTTT.

This clonotype occurred a few times. V and J are TRBV5-1 and TRBJ2-3, with D perhaps matching TRBD2 (6 bases). The CDR3 is 14 amino acids. Trimming stripped 4 bases from V and 1 base from J, with 10 bases between. Per the germline V gene, CDR1 is SGHRS and CDR2 is YFSETQ. The CDR3 sequence is CASSLASGTDTQYF. The CDR3 DNA is TGCGCCAGCAGCCTGGCTAGCGGCACAGATACGCAGTATTTT.

This clonotype was picked up many times. The V and J genes are TRBV28 and TRBJ2-5, with D perhaps TRBD1 (6 bases). The germline V gene has CDR1 MDHEN and CDR2 SYDVKM. V gave up 6 bases and J gave up 5 bases, with 16 bases separating them. The CDR3 is 14 residues long. CDR3 residues: CASSTPQGSETQYF. In DNA, the CDR3 is TGTGCCAGCAGCACTCCACAGGGATCGGAGACCCAGTACTTC. The variable domain in full, completed from reference TRBV28 and TRBJ2-5, reads DVKVTQSSRYLVKRTGEKVFLECVQDMDHENMFWYRQDPGLGLRLIYFSYDVKMKEKGDIPEGYSVSREKKERFSLILESASTNQTSMYLCASSTPQGSETQYFGPGTRLLVL.

This chain links TRBV12-3 or TRBV12-4 with TRBJ2-2; TRBD1 or TRBD2 may be the D gene (5 bases each). V was pared by 1 base and J by 4 bases, with 10 bases between. The CDR3 is 15 residues long. Here the CDR3 DNA reads TGTGCCAGCAGTTTAGACGGGGCGGCCACCGGGGAGCTGTTTTTT. This gives the protein CASSLDGAATGELFF.

This chain uses TRBV7-2 with TRBJ1-5; D not certain. Trimming took off 2 bases at V and 5 bases at J, with 7 bases between the two ends. The CDR3 spans 13 residues. CDR1 and CDR2 (germline): SGHTA, FQGNSA. CDR3: CASSLTTYQPQHF. The CDR3 coding sequence is TGTGCCAGCAGCTTAACAACGTATCAGCCCCAGCATTTT.

This clonotype was found many times. The gene calls are TRBV28 and TRBJ2-7; no definite D call. This CDR3 has 12 residues. Germline CDR1 and CDR2: MDHEN and SYDVKM. Deletions cut 3 bases from V and 4 bases from J, with 7 bases between. Here the CDR3 reads CASSFESYEQYF. CDR3 sequence (DNA): TGTGCCAGCAGTTTTGAAAGTTACGAGCAGTACTTC.

This chain links TRBV3-1 with TRBJ1-2, with D unresolved. V dropped 2 bases and J dropped 4 bases, with 11 bases sitting between them. Germline assignment: CDR1 LGHDT and CDR2 YNNKEL (reference sequence). The CDR3 is 14 amino acids. The CDR3 is CASSQTLGFYGYTF. CDR3 in DNA: TGTGCCAGCAGCCAAACTTTAGGGTTCTATGGCTACACCTTC. The whole variable domain, remainder taken from reference TRBV3-1 and TRBJ1-2, is DTAVSQTPKYLVTQMGNDKSIKCEQNLGHDTMYWYKQDSKKFLKIMFSYNNKELIINETVPNRFSPKSPDKAHLNLHINSLELGDSAVYFCASSQTLGFYGYTFGSGTRLTVV.

There are many counts of this clonotype. The chain combines TRBV6-1 with TRBJ2-7, with D hard to call. Trimming removed 6 bases at V and 0 bases at J, with 9 bases between. The CDR3 has 13 residues. The germline V gene has CDR1 MNHNS and CDR2 SASEGT. The DNA for the CDR3 is TGTGCCAGCAGAAAAACGGGCTCCTACGAGCAGTACTTC. It translates to CASRKTGSYEQYF.